These T cell receptor beta chains were read from a single sample in a study of radiotherapy plus CTLA-4 blockade in lung cancer. Measured with immunoSEQ multiplex PCR; TCRdb has only the in-frame clones, and not every one. Among 40,000 to 50,000 clones listed, roughly four fifths were seen once. The source was peripheral blood, collected from a patient treated with radiotherapy plus ipilimumab. These receptors were taken from a human donor with non-small cell lung cancer who had stable disease on radiotherapy plus ipilimumab. CDR3s include the opening cysteine and the closing phenylalanine or tryptophan. A D gene is named only where the DNA matches it firmly. Only part of the rows carry a size: once, few, many, or a class if the clone is expanded.

v_call,clone_size,d_call,j_call,cdr3_nt,cdr3_aa
TRBV28,-,TRBD1,TRBJ2-7,TGTGCCAGCAACGGGGACAGCGATTCCTACGAGCAGTACTTC,CASNGDSDSYEQYF
TRBV7-7,-,-,TRBJ2-1,TGTGCTAGCAGCTTAGATCGGGGTACTGGCGAGCAGTTCTTC,CASSLDRGTGEQFF
TRBV19,-,TRBD1,TRBJ1-2,TGTGCCAGTGGGGACAGGGTCTATGGCTACACCTTC,CASGDRVYGYTF
TRBV28,-,TRBD1,TRBJ1-1,TGTGCCAGCAGTTTCTGGACAGGGGGCTCTGAAGCTTTCTTT,CASSFWTGGSEAFF
TRBV4-1,few,-,TRBJ2-7,TGCGCCAGCAGCCAAGAGCAGGGGCACTCCTACGAGCAGTACTTC,CASSQEQGHSYEQYF
TRBV5-4,-,-,TRBJ1-4,TGTGCCAGCAGCTATGACAGGAAAGGAACTAATGAAAAACTGTTTTTT,CASSYDRKGTNEKLFF
TRBV7-2,-,TRBD1,TRBJ1-1,TGTGCCAGCAGCGCCACCGGGACAGGGTTGACTGAAGCTTTCTTT,CASSATGTGLTEAFF
TRBV27,few,TRBD1,TRBJ2-3,TGTGCCAGCAGTTTTCAGGGGGGCACAGATACGCAGTATTTT,CASSFQGGTDTQYF
TRBV10-2,-,TRBD2,TRBJ2-7,TGCGCCAGCAGTGTCGGGGGGGGCGGGGAGCAGTACTTC,CASSVGGGGEQYF
TRBV5-1,-,-,TRBJ1-2,TGCGCCAGCAGCCCATCCGGGCGGGGGGGCGGCTATGGCTACACCTTC,CASSPSGRGGGYGYTF
TRBV27,-,TRBD2,TRBJ2-7,TGTGCCAGCAGTTACTTTAGGACTAGCGTCTACGAGCAGTACTTC,CASSYFRTSVYEQYF
TRBV2,once,TRBD2,TRBJ2-7,TGTGCCAGCAGTTTTGGGACTAGCGGGGGCGAGCAGTACTTC,CASSFGTSGGEQYF
TRBV11-2,-,-,TRBJ2-7,TGTGCCAGCAGCTTAATGGAGTACGAGCAGTACTTC,CASSLMEYEQYF
TRBV30,-,-,TRBJ1-1,TGTGCCTGGACCCGGGAGCCTAACACTGAAGCTTTCTTT,CAWTREPNTEAFF
TRBV9,-,-,TRBJ2-1,TGTGCCAGCAGCGGGCGACAGAACCCTTCCTACAATGAGCAGTTCTTC,CASSGRQNPSYNEQFF
TRBV7-7,-,TRBD2,TRBJ2-2,TGTGCCAGCAGCTTACTAGCGGGGGGAACCGGGGAGCTGTTTTTT,CASSLLAGGTGELFF
TRBV10-3,-,TRBD1,TRBJ2-6,TGTGCCATTCCGGGACAGGGGGCTATTGGGGCCAACGTCCTGACTTTC,CAIPGQGAIGANVLTF
TRBV7-2,-,-,TRBJ2-1,TGTGCCAGCAGCTTAAGCGGCCCCGAGCAGTTCTTC,CASSLSGPEQFF
TRBV28,few,-,TRBJ1-2,TGTGCCAGCAGTTCTCGGGGTGGCTACACCTTC,CASSSRGGYTF
TRBV27,-,-,TRBJ2-7,TGTGCCAGCAGTCGACAAGGAACCTACGAGCAGTACTTC,CASSRQGTYEQYF
TRBV7-2,-,TRBD2,TRBJ2-3,TGTGCCAGCAGCTTAGGATTAGCGGGAGGGCACGATACGCAGTATTTT,CASSLGLAGGHDTQYF
TRBV5-6,-,-,TRBJ2-7,TGTGCCAGCAGCTCAATTGGTACTTCGACGAGGGAGCAGTACTTC,CASSSIGTSTREQYF
TRBV7-9,-,-,TRBJ2-5,TGTGCCAGCAGCTCCCTTAGGAGGGAGACCCAGTACTTC,CASSSLRRETQYF
TRBV5-1,-,TRBD2,TRBJ2-3,TGCGCCAGCAGCCCGAGACTAGCGGGAGGACCGGATACGCAGTATTTT,CASSPRLAGGPDTQYF
TRBV7-9,-,TRBD1,TRBJ1-2,TGTGCCAGCAGCAGCGGGACAGGGACCTATGGCTACACCTTC,CASSSGTGTYGYTF
TRBV18,-,TRBD1,TRBJ2-7,TGTGCCAGCTCACCGACCCCGGGACAGGGTTACCACGAGCAGTACTTC,CASSPTPGQGYHEQYF
TRBV5-5,once,-,TRBJ1-4,TGTGCCAGCAGTCGGGGAACTAATGAAAAACTGTTTTTT,CASSRGTNEKLFF
TRBV28,-,-,TRBJ2-4,TGTGCCAGCAGTTTAATCCAGGGGCAAGACATTCAGTACTTC,CASSLIQGQDIQYF
TRBV5-4,-,TRBD1,TRBJ1-3,TGTGCCAGCAGCTGGGACAGGGGAAACACCATATATTTT,CASSWDRGNTIYF
TRBV5-6,once,TRBD2,TRBJ2-7,TGTGCCAGCGGTGGGACTAGCGCCTACGAGCAGTACTTC,CASGGTSAYEQYF
TRBV5-4,once,TRBD1,TRBJ2-5,TGTGCCAGCAGCTGGGTGGACAGGGTGGTGGAGACCCAGTACTTC,CASSWVDRVVETQYF
TRBV27,-,TRBD1,TRBJ2-4,TGTGCCACCCCGGACAGGGCCTATCATCTAGCCAAAAACATTCAGTACTTC,CATPDRAYHLAKNIQYF
TRBV30,-,-,TRBJ1-4,TGTGCCTGGGGAAGGGGGACACCCCAAGGGGAAAAACTGTTTTTT,CAWGRGTPQGEKLFF
TRBV7-2,-,TRBD1,TRBJ2-6,TGTGCCAGCAGCCCGGACAGGGTAGGCTCCGGGGCCAACGTCCTGACTTTC,CASSPDRVGSGANVLTF
TRBV6-6,once,-,TRBJ2-2,TGTGCCAGCAGGGTTAGCGGGGAGCTGTTTTTT,CASRVSGELFF
TRBV2,-,-,TRBJ2-5,TGTGCCAGCAGTGTCTCTGTCCAAGAGACCCAGTACTTC,CASSVSVQETQYF
TRBV7-2,once,TRBD2,TRBJ2-2,TGTGCCAGCAGCTCCCGGACTAGCGGGAGTAACACCGGGGAGCTGTTTTTT,CASSSRTSGSNTGELFF
TRBV5-1,-,-,TRBJ2-2,TGCGCCAGCAGCCTCCTAGGGAACACCGGGGAGCTGTTTTTT,CASSLLGNTGELFF
TRBV7-3,-,-,TRBJ2-7,TGTGCCAGCAGCTTGTCACCCGTGGGAGGCGAGCAGTACTTC,CASSLSPVGGEQYF
TRBV10-2,-,TRBD2,TRBJ2-4,TGCGCCAGCAGTAGACTAGCGGAGATTGAGAACATTCAGTACTTC,CASSRLAEIENIQYF
TRBV14,-,-,TRBJ1-2,TGTGCCAGCAGCCAAGATCTACTCTATGGCTACACCTTC,CASSQDLLYGYTF
TRBV4-3,-,TRBD1,TRBJ2-2,TGCGCCAGCAGCCAAGATTTAGGGGGCGGCACCGGGGAGCTGTTTTTT,CASSQDLGGGTGELFF
TRBV5-5,-,-,TRBJ1-1,TGTGCCAGCAGCTTTCACAGGAATGGGGAAGCTTTCTTT,CASSFHRNGEAFF
TRBV27,-,-,TRBJ1-1,TGTGCCAGCAGTTTATCATCCGGGAACACTGAAGCTTTCTTT,CASSLSSGNTEAFF
TRBV9,-,TRBD2,TRBJ2-5,TGTGCCAGCAGCGTAGGTAGTAGCGGGAGGGCCTTTGAGACCCAGTACTTC,CASSVGSSGRAFETQYF
TRBV18,-,-,TRBJ2-1,TGTGCCAGCCGCGGAGGGTGGATGGACAATGAGCAGTTCTTC,CASRGGWMDNEQFF
TRBV28,-,-,TRBJ2-1,TGTGCCAGCGCTGGGGGGGCGTCCAGCTCCTACAATGAGCAGTTCTTC,CASAGGASSSYNEQFF
TRBV5-1,-,TRBD2,TRBJ2-3,TGCGCCAGCAGCACGGGGCTGATAGGACTAGCTATGAGTCTTGGGACAGATACGCAGTATTTT,CASSTGLIGLAMSLGTDTQYF
TRBV28,-,-,TRBJ1-1,TGTGCCAGCAGTTTCCCCCAACAAGTTTTGAACACTGAAGCTTTCTTT,CASSFPQQVLNTEAFF
TRBV7-8,-,TRBD2,TRBJ2-2,TGTGCCAGCAGCTGGAGCGGGGGAGGGAACACCGGGGAGCTGTTTTTT,CASSWSGGGNTGELFF
TRBV7-7,few,-,TRBJ2-2,TGTGCTAGCAGCTTAGCGGTGTCGGGGAACACCGGGGAGCTGTTTTTT,CASSLAVSGNTGELFF
TRBV6-5,-,-,TRBJ2-7,TGTGCCAGCAGCCCCGGCCAGGCGATCTACGAGCAGTACTTC,CASSPGQAIYEQYF
TRBV5-8,-,-,TRBJ2-5,TGTGCCAGCAGCTTTGGTTATGGGCGGGGAGCCGAGACCCAGTACTTC,CASSFGYGRGAETQYF
TRBV28,-,-,TRBJ2-7,TGTGCCAGCAGCCGGGCCCCCCGGGGGTACGAGCAGTACTTC,CASSRAPRGYEQYF
TRBV11-2,-,-,TRBJ1-2,TGTGCCAGCAGCGAGGCCCTAGCAAGCAGAAAGACCTATGGCTACACCTTC,CASSEALASRKTYGYTF
TRBV28,-,TRBD2,TRBJ2-3,TGTGCCAGCAGCTCCGGGACTAGCGGGAGGTACACAGATACGCAGTATTTT,CASSSGTSGRYTDTQYF
TRBV6-5,few,TRBD1,TRBJ2-7,TGTGCCAGCAGTTACTCGAGGACAGGGGGCTACGAGCAGTACTTC,CASSYSRTGGYEQYF
TRBV9,-,TRBD1,TRBJ2-1,TGTGCCAGCAGCGTATCATTACAGGGGTACAATGAGCAGTTCTTC,CASSVSLQGYNEQFF
TRBV10-3,-,-,TRBJ2-3,TGTGCCATCAGTGAAGGAGACAGAGAACGAAGTAGGTCTAGCACAGATACGCAGTATTTT,CAISEGDRERSRSSTDTQYF
TRBV2,-,TRBD2,TRBJ2-7,TGTGCCAGCAGTGAAGCGCTAGCGGGAGGGTACGAGCAGTACTTC,CASSEALAGGYEQYF